Sequencing of this TCR beta chain was carried out in a study of blood T cell repertoires in COVID-19. Across the study: Sources were T cells, B-cell-depleted T cells, or PBMCs; the material itself was cDNA or gDNA.

In the study's own analysis: Scientists estimated how many nucleated cells there were by amplifying reference gene primers. Assay used: immunoSEQ multiplex PCR; TCRdb lists only in-frame clones, some missing. That table supplies the V and J calls and clone size; D and trimming were determined from the DNA. This table holds some 270,000 clones, about 90% found once. The CDR3 has 14 residues. Germline V lookup: CDR1 SQVTM, CDR2 ANQGSEA. Deletions cut 3 bases from V and 2 bases from J, with 13 bases between. Participants spanned ages roughly 18 to 95 years and resided in around 25 US areas. Assignments of participants to cohorts depended upon their own reported clinical history.

Sample: PBMCs or T cells enriched from blood (not recorded which). The gene calls are TRBV29-1 and TRBJ2-5; tentative D call: TRBD1 (5 bases). This TCR was recovered from a woman in her sixties who had recovered from COVID-19. CDR3 sequence (DNA): TGCAGCGTTGACGCCTTAGGGGTTCAAGAGACCCAGTACTTC. Translation gives CSVDALGVQETQYF.